A selection of T cell receptor beta chains follows, all from one sample in a study of beta chain features in type 1 diabetes. TCRdb keeps only in-frame clones here, not all; method: immunoSEQ multiplex PCR. The sample carries about 650,000 clones, over 10% recorded once. The sample comprised naive CD4+ T cells from blood. The receptors derive from a man aged 25 to 40 with type 1 diabetes. The CDR3 runs from the conserved cysteine through the conserved F or W. The order of the fields is clone size, V gene, J gene, D gene, CDR3 protein, CDR3 DNA. The D gene is left open where the match is weak. Not all rows give a size; the values are once, few, many and, for expanded clones, a class.

size: few; V: TRBV7-2; J: TRBJ2-2; D: -; CDR3: CASIGPGTANTGELFF; DNA: TGTGCCAGCATAGGGCCGGGCACCGCAAACACCGGGGAGCTGTTTTTT
size: -; V: TRBV6-5; J: TRBJ2-2; D: -; CDR3: CASTDAGELFF; DNA: TGTGCCAGCACCGACGCGGGGGAGCTGTTTTTT
size: -; V: TRBV6-6; J: TRBJ2-3; D: TRBD1; CDR3: CASSSGQGPSTDTQYF; DNA: TGTGCCAGCAGTTCAGGACAGGGCCCTAGCACAGATACGCAGTATTTT
size: few; V: TRBV5-1; J: TRBJ1-2; D: TRBD1; CDR3: CASSSRGTAPNYGYTF; DNA: TGCGCCAGCAGCTCTAGGGGGACAGCTCCTAACTATGGCTACACCTTC
size: -; V: TRBV28; J: TRBJ1-5; D: TRBD1; CDR3: CASSPTGVNDENNQPQHF; DNA: TGTGCCAGCAGCCCGACAGGGGTAAATGACGAGAACAATCAGCCCCAGCATTTT
size: -; V: TRBV7-2; J: TRBJ1-2; D: -; CDR3: CASSSVQGIYGYTF; DNA: TGTGCCAGCAGCTCGGTGCAGGGGATCTATGGCTACACCTTC
size: few; V: TRBV7-9; J: TRBJ1-2; D: TRBD1; CDR3: CASSFQDRAFYGYTF; DNA: TGTGCCAGCAGCTTCCAGGACAGGGCTTTCTATGGCTACACCTTC
size: -; V: TRBV7-2; J: TRBJ2-3; D: -; CDR3: CASSLETAGTQYF; DNA: TGTGCCAGCAGCCTAGAAACTGCAGGAACGCAGTATTTT
size: few; V: TRBV5-4; J: TRBJ1-4; D: -; CDR3: CASSLGASRAEKLFF; DNA: TGTGCCAGCAGCTTGGGGGCGAGCAGGGCTGAAAAACTGTTTTTT
size: -; V: TRBV5-6; J: TRBJ2-7; D: TRBD1; CDR3: CASSMGQGEYEQYF; DNA: TGTGCCAGCAGCATGGGACAGGGAGAATACGAGCAGTACTTC
size: -; V: TRBV29-1; J: TRBJ2-4; D: -; CDR3: CSVSLGTGAKNIQYF; DNA: TGCAGCGTTTCTCTAGGAACTGGAGCCAAAAACATTCAGTACTTC
size: few; V: TRBV19; J: TRBJ1-2; D: -; CDR3: CASSPGPSYGYTF; DNA: TGTGCCAGTAGCCCCGGACCAAGCTATGGCTACACCTTC
size: few; V: TRBV9; J: TRBJ1-5; D: -; CDR3: CASSVGEGVQPQHF; DNA: TGTGCCAGCAGCGTTGGTGAAGGGGTTCAGCCCCAGCATTTT
size: -; V: TRBV23-1; J: TRBJ1-2; D: TRBD1; CDR3: CASSITGAYNYGYTF; DNA: TGCGCCAGCAGTATAACAGGGGCTTATAACTATGGCTACACCTTC
size: -; V: TRBV18; J: TRBJ2-7; D: TRBD1; CDR3: CASSLDREDYEQYF; DNA: TGTGCCAGCTCACTGGACAGGGAAGACTACGAGCAGTACTTC
size: -; V: TRBV25-1; J: TRBJ1-4; D: -; CDR3: CASRFRDEKLFF; DNA: TGTGCCAGCAGGTTCCGGGATGAAAAACTGTTTTTT
size: -; V: TRBV29-1; J: TRBJ1-2; D: -; CDR3: CSVERGGYGYTF; DNA: TGCAGCGTTGAACGAGGGGGCTATGGCTACACCTTC
size: once; V: TRBV7-8; J: TRBJ2-2; D: TRBD2; CDR3: CASSLAGGERSGELFF; DNA: TGTGCCAGCAGCTTAGCGGGAGGGGAGCGATCCGGGGAGCTGTTTTTT
size: -; V: TRBV11-1; J: TRBJ1-2; D: TRBD1; CDR3: CASSSRDRGGYTF; DNA: TGTGCCAGCAGCTCCCGGGACAGAGGTGGCTACACCTTC
size: few; V: TRBV6-1; J: TRBJ1-5; D: -; CDR3: CASSEIGDQPQHF; DNA: TGTGCCAGCAGTGAAATTGGGGATCAGCCCCAGCATTTT
size: -; V: TRBV7-8; J: TRBJ2-3; D: TRBD1; CDR3: CASQGASTDTQYF; DNA: TGTGCCTCACAGGGGGCAAGCACAGATACGCAGTATTTT
size: -; V: TRBV7-9; J: TRBJ2-5; D: -; CDR3: CASSSDSTRETQYF; DNA: TGTGCCAGCAGCTCGGACAGTACTAGAGAGACCCAGTACTTC
size: few; V: TRBV4-2; J: TRBJ1-3; D: -; CDR3: CASSRGQHSGNTIYF; DNA: TGTGCCAGCAGCCGCGGACAGCACTCTGGAAACACCATATATTTT
size: -; V: TRBV19; J: TRBJ2-1; D: TRBD1; CDR3: CASKAGTGRIDEQFF; DNA: TGTGCCAGTAAAGCCGGGACAGGGCGAATTGATGAGCAGTTCTTC
size: -; V: TRBV30; J: TRBJ1-3; D: -; CDR3: CAWSVGGIGGNTIYF; DNA: TGTGCCTGGAGTGTAGGGGGGATAGGTGGAAACACCATATATTTT
size: -; V: TRBV5-1; J: TRBJ2-7; D: TRBD1; CDR3: CASSAGQGPYEQYF; DNA: TGCGCCAGCAGCGCAGGACAGGGCCCCTACGAGCAGTACTTC
size: -; V: TRBV11-2; J: TRBJ1-4; D: -; CDR3: CASSLGGLANEKLFF; DNA: TGTGCCAGCAGCTTAGGGGGCCTGGCTAATGAAAAACTGTTTTTT
size: -; V: TRBV30; J: TRBJ1-5; D: TRBD1; CDR3: CAWNSGGYQPQHF; DNA: TGTGCCTGGAACTCAGGGGGCTATCAGCCCCAGCATTTT
size: few; V: TRBV9; J: TRBJ1-5; D: TRBD1; CDR3: CASSAGQGNQPQHF; DNA: TGTGCCAGCAGTGCCGGACAGGGGAATCAGCCCCAGCATTTT
size: -; V: TRBV7-2; J: TRBJ1-4; D: -; CDR3: CASSLEETQKLFF; DNA: TGTGCCAGCAGCTTAGAAGAGACACAAAAACTGTTTTTT
size: few; V: TRBV19; J: TRBJ2-7; D: -; CDR3: CASQASMGTYEQYF; DNA: TGTGCCAGTCAAGCCTCTATGGGGACCTACGAGCAGTACTTC
size: few; V: TRBV10-3; J: TRBJ1-5; D: -; CDR3: CAISESRGARDQPQHF; DNA: TGTGCCATCAGTGAGTCACGGGGGGCGCGGGATCAGCCCCAGCATTTT
size: -; V: TRBV19; J: TRBJ1-5; D: TRBD1; CDR3: CASSMWSGGHQPQHF; DNA: TGTGCCAGTAGTATGTGGTCAGGGGGCCATCAGCCCCAGCATTTT
size: -; V: TRBV9; J: TRBJ2-5; D: -; CDR3: CASSTGETQYF; DNA: TGTGCCAGCAGTACAGGGGAGACCCAGTACTTC
size: -; V: TRBV7-8; J: TRBJ1-1; D: TRBD1; CDR3: CASSLIESGGTEAFF; DNA: TGTGCCAGCAGCTTAATCGAGTCAGGGGGAACTGAAGCTTTCTTT
size: -; V: TRBV19; J: TRBJ1-1; D: TRBD1; CDR3: CASRRGRGDTEAFF; DNA: TGTGCCAGCCGCAGGGGGCGCGGGGACACTGAAGCTTTCTTT
size: few; V: TRBV9; J: TRBJ2-5; D: -; CDR3: CASSPRATETQYF; DNA: TGTGCCAGCAGCCCCCGGGCCACGGAGACCCAGTACTTC
size: -; V: TRBV4-3; J: TRBJ1-1; D: -; CDR3: CASSKHRDEAFF; DNA: TGCGCCAGCAGCAAGCACAGGGATGAAGCTTTCTTT
size: few; V: TRBV5-1; J: TRBJ2-5; D: TRBD2; CDR3: CASSLVHSGDNQETQYF; DNA: TGCGCCAGCAGCTTGGTGCATAGCGGGGACAACCAAGAGACCCAGTACTTC
size: few; V: TRBV7-2; J: TRBJ2-1; D: -; CDR3: CASSSYRAGSYNEQFF; DNA: TGTGCCAGCAGTTCTTACAGGGCGGGCTCCTACAATGAGCAGTTCTTC
size: -; V: TRBV30; J: TRBJ2-1; D: TRBD1; CDR3: CAWSRNRGDNEQFF; DNA: TGTGCCTGGAGTAGGAACAGGGGGGACAATGAGCAGTTCTTC
size: few; V: TRBV6-5; J: TRBJ1-2; D: TRBD1; CDR3: CASRSNRGHNYGYTF; DNA: TGTGCCAGCAGATCGAACAGGGGCCATAACTATGGCTACACCTTC
size: few; V: TRBV7-6; J: TRBJ1-4; D: -; CDR3: CASSHNTAQLNEKLFF; DNA: TGTGCCAGCAGCCATAACACCGCCCAACTGAATGAAAAACTGTTTTTT
size: -; V: TRBV7-2; J: TRBJ1-2; D: -; CDR3: CASSKRDLFYGYTF; DNA: TGTGCCAGCAGCAAAAGGGACTTGTTTTATGGCTACACCTTC
size: -; V: TRBV10-3; J: TRBJ2-3; D: TRBD1; CDR3: CAISVGQGVGADTQYF; DNA: TGTGCCATCAGTGTGGGACAGGGGGTTGGTGCAGATACGCAGTATTTT
size: -; V: TRBV18; J: TRBJ2-1; D: TRBD2; CDR3: CASSPPGLAGPLDEQFF; DNA: TGTGCCAGCTCACCTCCGGGACTAGCGGGTCCCTTGGATGAGCAGTTCTTC
size: -; V: TRBV7-9; J: TRBJ1-2; D: -; CDR3: CASNRDSFDYGYGYTF; DNA: TGTGCCAGTAACCGGGACTCATTCGATTACGGCTATGGCTACACCTTC
size: -; V: TRBV4-3; J: TRBJ2-5; D: TRBD1; CDR3: CASSQGQGSETQYF; DNA: TGCGCCAGCAGCCAAGGACAGGGATCAGAGACCCAGTACTTC
size: few; V: TRBV7-9; J: TRBJ1-4; D: -; CDR3: CASSQAEKLFF; DNA: TGTGCCAGCAGTCAGGCTGAAAAACTGTTTTTT
size: few; V: TRBV30; J: TRBJ1-2; D: -; CDR3: CAWSVLGRFNYGYTF; DNA: TGTGCCTGGAGTGTACTAGGACGGTTCAACTATGGCTACACCTTC
size: few; V: TRBV29-1; J: TRBJ1-6; D: -; CDR3: CSVALDWDSPLHF; DNA: TGCAGCGTTGCCTTAGACTGGGATTCACCCCTCCACTTT
size: -; V: TRBV7-9; J: TRBJ1-2; D: TRBD1; CDR3: CASSGRASQGDGYTF; DNA: TGTGCCAGCAGCGGTCGAGCCTCGCAGGGGGATGGCTACACCTTC
size: -; V: TRBV4-2; J: TRBJ1-4; D: -; CDR3: CASSQNLGNTKNLFF; DNA: TGTGCCAGCAGCCAAAATTTAGGGAACACGAAAAACCTGTTTTTT
size: -; V: TRBV9; J: TRBJ2-2; D: -; CDR3: CASSVEGMDTGELFF; DNA: TGTGCCAGCAGCGTAGAAGGGATGGACACCGGGGAGCTGTTTTTT
size: -; V: TRBV18; J: TRBJ2-6; D: -; CDR3: CASSSLTVSGANVLTF; DNA: TGTGCCAGCTCATCTCTGACGGTCTCTGGGGCCAACGTCCTGACTTTC
size: -; V: TRBV7-2; J: TRBJ2-7; D: -; CDR3: CASSLLGAYEQYF; DNA: TGTGCCAGCAGCTTACTAGGGGCCTACGAGCAGTACTTC
size: few; V: TRBV4-3; J: TRBJ2-3; D: TRBD2; CDR3: CASSQVAGGRTDTQYF; DNA: TGCGCCAGCAGCCAAGTAGCGGGGGGGCGAACAGATACGCAGTATTTT